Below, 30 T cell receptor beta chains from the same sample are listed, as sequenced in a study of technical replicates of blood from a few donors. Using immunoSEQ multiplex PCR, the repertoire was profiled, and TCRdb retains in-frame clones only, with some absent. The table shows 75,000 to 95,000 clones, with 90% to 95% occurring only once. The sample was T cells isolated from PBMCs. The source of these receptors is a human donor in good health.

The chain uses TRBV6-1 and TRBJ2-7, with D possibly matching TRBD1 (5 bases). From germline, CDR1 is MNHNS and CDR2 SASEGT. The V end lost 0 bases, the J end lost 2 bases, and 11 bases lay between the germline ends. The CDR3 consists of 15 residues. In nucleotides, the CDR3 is TGTGCCAGCAGTGAAGCGGTGACAGCCACCTACGAGCAGTACTTC. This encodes CASSEAVTATYEQYF.

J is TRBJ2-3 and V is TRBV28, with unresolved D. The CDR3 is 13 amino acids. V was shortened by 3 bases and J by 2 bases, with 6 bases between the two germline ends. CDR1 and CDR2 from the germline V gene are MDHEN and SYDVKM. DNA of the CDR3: TGTGCCAGCAGTTTTCGTTTCACAGATACGCAGTATTTT. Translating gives CASSFRFTDTQYF.

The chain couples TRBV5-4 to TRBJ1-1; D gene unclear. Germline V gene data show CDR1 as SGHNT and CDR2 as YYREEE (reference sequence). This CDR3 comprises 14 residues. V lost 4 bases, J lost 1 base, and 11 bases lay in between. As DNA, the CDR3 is TGTGCCAGCAGCCTCGACACCAGGAACACTGAAGCTTTCTTT. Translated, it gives CASSLDTRNTEAFF.

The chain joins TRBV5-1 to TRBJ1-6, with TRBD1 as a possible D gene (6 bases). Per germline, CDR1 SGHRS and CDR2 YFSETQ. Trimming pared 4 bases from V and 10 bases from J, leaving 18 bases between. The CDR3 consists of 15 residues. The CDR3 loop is CASSPGGRDGSPLHF. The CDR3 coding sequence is TGCGCCAGCAGCCCGGGGGGCCGGGATGGGTCACCCCTCCACTTT. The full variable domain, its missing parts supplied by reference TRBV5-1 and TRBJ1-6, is KAGVTQTPRYLIKTRGQQVTLSCSPISGHRSVSWYQQTPGQGLQFLFEYFSETQRNKGNFPGRFSGRQFSNSRSEMNVSTLELGDSALYLCASSPGGRDGSPLHFGNGTRLTVT.

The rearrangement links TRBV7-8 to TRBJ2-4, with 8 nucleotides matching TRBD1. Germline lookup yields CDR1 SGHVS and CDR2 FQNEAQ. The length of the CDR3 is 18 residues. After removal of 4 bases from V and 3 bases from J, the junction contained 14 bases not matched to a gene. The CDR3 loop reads CASSSTWTGQLGKNIQYF. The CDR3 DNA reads TGTGCCAGCAGCTCTACCTGGACAGGGCAGTTGGGCAAAAACATTCAGTACTTC.

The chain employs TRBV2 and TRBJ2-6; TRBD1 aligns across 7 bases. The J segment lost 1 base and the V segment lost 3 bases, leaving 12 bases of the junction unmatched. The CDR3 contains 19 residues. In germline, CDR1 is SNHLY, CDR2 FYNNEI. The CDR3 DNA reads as TGTGCCAGCAGTGATATCCCGGGACAGTTCCCTTCTGGGGCCAACGTCCTGACTTTC. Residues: CASSDIPGQFPSGANVLTF.

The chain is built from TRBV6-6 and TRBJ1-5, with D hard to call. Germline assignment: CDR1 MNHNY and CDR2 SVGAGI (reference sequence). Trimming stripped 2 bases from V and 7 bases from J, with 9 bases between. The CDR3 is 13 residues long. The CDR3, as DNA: TGTGCCAGCAGTTACCGAGGGAGCCAGCCCCAGCATTTT. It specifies CASSYRGSQPQHF.

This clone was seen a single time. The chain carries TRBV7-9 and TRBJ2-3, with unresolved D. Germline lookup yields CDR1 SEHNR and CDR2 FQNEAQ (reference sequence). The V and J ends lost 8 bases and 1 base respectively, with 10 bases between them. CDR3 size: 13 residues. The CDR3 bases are TGTGCCAGCTTTCGTGTAGGCACAGATACGCAGTATTTT. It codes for CASFRVGTDTQYF.

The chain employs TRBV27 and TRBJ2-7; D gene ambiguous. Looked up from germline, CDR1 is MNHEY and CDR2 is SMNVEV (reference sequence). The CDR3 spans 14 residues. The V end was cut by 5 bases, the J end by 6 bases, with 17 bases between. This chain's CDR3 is CASSRGRPAFEQYF. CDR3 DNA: TGTGCCAGCAGTAGAGGAAGGCCCGCTTTCGAGCAGTACTTC.

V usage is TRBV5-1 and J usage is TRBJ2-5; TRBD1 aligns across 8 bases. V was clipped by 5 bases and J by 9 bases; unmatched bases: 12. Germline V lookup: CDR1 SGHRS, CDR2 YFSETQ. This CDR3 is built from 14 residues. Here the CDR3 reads CASRWRQGQEAQYF. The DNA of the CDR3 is TGCGCCAGCAGGTGGCGACAGGGGCAAGAAGCCCAGTACTTC.

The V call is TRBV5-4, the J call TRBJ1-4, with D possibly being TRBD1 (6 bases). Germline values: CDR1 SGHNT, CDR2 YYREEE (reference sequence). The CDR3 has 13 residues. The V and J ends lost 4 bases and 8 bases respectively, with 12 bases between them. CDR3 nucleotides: TGTGCCAGCAGCATCGGCCAGGGGGAAAAACTGTTTTTT. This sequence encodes CASSIGQGEKLFF.

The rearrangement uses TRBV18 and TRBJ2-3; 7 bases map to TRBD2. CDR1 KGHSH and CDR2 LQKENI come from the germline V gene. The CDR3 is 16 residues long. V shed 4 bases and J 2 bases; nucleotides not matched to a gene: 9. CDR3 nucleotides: TGTGCCAGCTCACTGCGGGGGAGACTAAACACAGATACGCAGTATTTT. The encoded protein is CASSLRGRLNTDTQYF.

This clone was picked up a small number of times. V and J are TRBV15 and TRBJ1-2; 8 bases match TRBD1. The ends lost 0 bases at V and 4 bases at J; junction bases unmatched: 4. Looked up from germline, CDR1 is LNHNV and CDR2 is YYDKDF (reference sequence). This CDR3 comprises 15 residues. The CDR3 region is CATSRDQGALYGYTF. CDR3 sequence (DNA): TGTGCCACCAGCAGAGATCAGGGGGCCCTCTATGGCTACACCTTC.

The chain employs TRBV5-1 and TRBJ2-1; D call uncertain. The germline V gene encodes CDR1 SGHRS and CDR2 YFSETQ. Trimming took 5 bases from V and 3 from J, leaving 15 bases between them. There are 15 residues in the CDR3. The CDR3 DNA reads TGCGCCAGCAGTCTACGCTCTAGTTTCTACAATGAGCAGTTCTTC. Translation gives CASSLRSSFYNEQFF.

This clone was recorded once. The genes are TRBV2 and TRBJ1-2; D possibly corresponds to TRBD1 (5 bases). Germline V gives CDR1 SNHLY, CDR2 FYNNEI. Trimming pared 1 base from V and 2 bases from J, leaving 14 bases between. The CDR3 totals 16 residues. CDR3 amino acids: CASSEDRPLLNYGYTF. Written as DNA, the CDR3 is TGTGCCAGCAGTGAAGACAGGCCCTTATTAAACTATGGCTACACCTTC.

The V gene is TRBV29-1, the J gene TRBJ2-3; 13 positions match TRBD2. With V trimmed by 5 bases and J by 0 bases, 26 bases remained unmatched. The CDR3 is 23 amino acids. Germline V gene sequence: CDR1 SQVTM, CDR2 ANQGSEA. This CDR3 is CSVHRTSGRKSGGGGASTDTQYF. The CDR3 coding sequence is TGCAGCGTTCACCGGACTAGCGGGAGAAAGAGTGGCGGAGGGGGGGCTAGCACAGATACGCAGTATTTT.

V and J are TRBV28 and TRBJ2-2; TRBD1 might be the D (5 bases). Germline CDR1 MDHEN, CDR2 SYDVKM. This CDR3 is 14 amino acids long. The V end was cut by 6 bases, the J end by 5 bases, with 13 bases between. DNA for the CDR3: TGTGCCAGCAGCAGGGTGCGTAAGACCGGGGAGCTGTTTTTT. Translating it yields CASSRVRKTGELFF.

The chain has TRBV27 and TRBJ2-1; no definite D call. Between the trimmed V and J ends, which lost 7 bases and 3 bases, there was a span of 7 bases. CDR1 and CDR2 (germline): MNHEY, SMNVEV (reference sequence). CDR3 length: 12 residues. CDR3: CASKRSYNEQFF. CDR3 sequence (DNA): TGTGCCAGCAAACGCAGCTACAATGAGCAGTTCTTC.

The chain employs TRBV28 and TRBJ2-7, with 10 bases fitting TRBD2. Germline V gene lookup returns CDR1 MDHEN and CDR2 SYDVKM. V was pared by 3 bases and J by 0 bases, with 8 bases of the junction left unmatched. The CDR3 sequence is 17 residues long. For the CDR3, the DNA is TGTGCCAGCAGTTTCCCAATCTCTAGCGGGGGCTCCTACGAGCAGTACTTC. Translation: CASSFPISSGGSYEQYF.

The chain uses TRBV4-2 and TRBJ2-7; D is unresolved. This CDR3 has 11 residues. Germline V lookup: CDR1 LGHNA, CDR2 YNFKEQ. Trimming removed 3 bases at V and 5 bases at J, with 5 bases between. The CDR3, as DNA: TGTGCCAGCAGCCATCAGAACGAGCAGTACTTC. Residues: CASSHQNEQYF.

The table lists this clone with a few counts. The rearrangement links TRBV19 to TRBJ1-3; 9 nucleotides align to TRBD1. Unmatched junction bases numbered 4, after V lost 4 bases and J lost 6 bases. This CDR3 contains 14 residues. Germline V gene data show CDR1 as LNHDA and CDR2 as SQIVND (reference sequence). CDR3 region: CASSRQGVENTIYF. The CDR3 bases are TGTGCCAGTAGTAGACAGGGGGTTGAAAACACCATATATTTT. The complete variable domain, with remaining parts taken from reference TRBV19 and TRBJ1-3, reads DGGITQSPKYLFRKEGQNVTLSCEQNLNHDAMYWYRQDPGQGLRLIYYSQIVNDFQKGDIAEGYSVSREKKESFPLTVTSAQKNPTAFYLCASSRQGVENTIYFGEGSWLTVV.

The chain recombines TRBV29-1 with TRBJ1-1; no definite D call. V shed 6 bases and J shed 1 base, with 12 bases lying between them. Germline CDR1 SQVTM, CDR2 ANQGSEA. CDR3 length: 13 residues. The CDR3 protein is CSVEGRGNTEAFF. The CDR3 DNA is TGCAGCGTCGAGGGTCGGGGGAACACTGAAGCTTTCTTT.

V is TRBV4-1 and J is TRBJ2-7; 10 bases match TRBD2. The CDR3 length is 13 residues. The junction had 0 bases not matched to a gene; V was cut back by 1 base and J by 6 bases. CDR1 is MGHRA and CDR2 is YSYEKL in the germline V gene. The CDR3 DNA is TGCGCCAGCAGCCAAGGACTAGCGGGCGAGCAGTACTTC. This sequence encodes CASSQGLAGEQYF.

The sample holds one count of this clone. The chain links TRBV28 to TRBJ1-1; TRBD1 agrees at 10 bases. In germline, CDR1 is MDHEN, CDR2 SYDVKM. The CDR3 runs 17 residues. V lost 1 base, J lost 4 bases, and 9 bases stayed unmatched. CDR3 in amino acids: CASSLSTGGASGTEAFF. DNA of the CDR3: TGTGCCAGCAGTTTATCGACAGGGGGCGCGTCAGGCACTGAAGCTTTCTTT.

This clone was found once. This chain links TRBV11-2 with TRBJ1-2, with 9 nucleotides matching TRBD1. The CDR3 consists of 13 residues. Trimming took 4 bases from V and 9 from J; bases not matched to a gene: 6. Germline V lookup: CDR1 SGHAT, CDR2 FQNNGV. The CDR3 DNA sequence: TGTGCCAGCAGCTCCGGGACAGGGTACCGCTACACCTTC. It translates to CASSSGTGYRYTF.

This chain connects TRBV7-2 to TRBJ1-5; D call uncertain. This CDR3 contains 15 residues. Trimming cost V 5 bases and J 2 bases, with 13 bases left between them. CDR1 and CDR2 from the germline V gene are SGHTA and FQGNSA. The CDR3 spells CASSPLGGGNQPQHF. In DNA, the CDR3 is TGTGCCAGCAGCCCGCTGGGTGGAGGCAATCAGCCCCAGCATTTT.

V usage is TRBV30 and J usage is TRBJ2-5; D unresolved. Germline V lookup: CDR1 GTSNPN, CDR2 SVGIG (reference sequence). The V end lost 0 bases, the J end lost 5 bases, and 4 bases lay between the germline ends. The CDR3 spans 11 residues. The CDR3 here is CAWSVGETQYF. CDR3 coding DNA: TGTGCCTGGAGTGTGGGCGAGACCCAGTACTTC.

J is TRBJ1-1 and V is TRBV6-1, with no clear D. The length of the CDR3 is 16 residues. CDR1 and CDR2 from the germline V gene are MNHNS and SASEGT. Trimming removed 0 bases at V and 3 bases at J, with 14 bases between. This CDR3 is CASSEAGSRLYTEAFF. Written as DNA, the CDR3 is TGTGCCAGCAGTGAAGCGGGTTCCAGGTTATACACTGAAGCTTTCTTT.

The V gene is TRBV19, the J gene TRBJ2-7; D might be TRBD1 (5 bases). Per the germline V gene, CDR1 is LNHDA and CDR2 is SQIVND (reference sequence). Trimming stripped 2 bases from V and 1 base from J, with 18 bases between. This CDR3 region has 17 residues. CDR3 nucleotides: TGTGCCAGTAGTATACGTCAGGGCCTCGAAACTTCCTACGAGCAGTACTTC. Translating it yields CASSIRQGLETSYEQYF.

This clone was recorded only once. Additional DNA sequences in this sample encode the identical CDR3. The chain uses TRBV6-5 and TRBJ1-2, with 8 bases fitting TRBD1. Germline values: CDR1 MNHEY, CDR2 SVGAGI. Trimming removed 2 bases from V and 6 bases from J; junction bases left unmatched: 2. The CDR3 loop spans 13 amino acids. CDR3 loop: CASSYPGGNGYTF. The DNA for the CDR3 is TGTGCCAGCAGTTACCCAGGGGGCAATGGCTACACCTTC.